Sequencing of this TCR beta chain was carried out in a study of cytomegalovirus exposure and HLA in healthy donors. Amplification used 60 Vbeta primers and 13 Jbeta primers. Generated by immunoSEQ multiplex PCR, the TCRdb table keeps only in-frame clones and is missing some. The table shows 210,000 or so clones, with about 80% occurring only once. For this clone: Distinct nucleotide sequences in the sample also encode this CDR3.

This CDR3 has 17 residues. The clonotype comes from a woman aged 60-70 years in good health and CMV-seropositive. The J gene is TRBJ2-5, the V gene TRBV21-1; the table's D gene call, TRBD2, was not cross checked with the DNA. TRBV21-1 is recorded as a pseudogene. Sequencing was carried out using PBMCs. CDR3 sequence: CASSKNRPSGKVETQYF. DNA of the CDR3: TGTGCCAGCAGCAAAAATAGGCCTAGCGGGAAGGTAGAGACCCAGTACTTC.